These 8 T cell receptor beta chains came from one sample sequenced in a study of blood T cells in healthy people across ages. With a J-beta primer mix and a sample-barcoded 5' primer, a second PCR ran about 7 to 12 cycles. TCRdb recomputed calls from the 5' RACE reads with MiXCR, one row per CDR3 protein. The sample lists about 1.6 million distinct CDR3 sequences; around 36% were seen once. The sequenced sample was blood. Receptors originate from a woman aged 30 to 39 in good health.

This clonotype turned up a few times. The chain combines TRBV4-1 with TRBJ2-1; no clear D gene. The CDR3 has 16 residues. The germline V gene has CDR1 MGHRA and CDR2 YSYEKL. Deletions cut 4 bases from V and 0 bases from J, with 13 bases between. Here the CDR3 reads CASSPLDRSSYNEQFF. Written as DNA, the CDR3 is TGCGCCAGCAGCCCACTTGACCGGAGCTCCTACAATGAGCAGTTCTTC.

V and J are TRBV15 and TRBJ2-5, with TRBD2 identical over 7 bases. CDR1 is LNHNV, CDR2 YYDKDF, per germline (reference sequence). The CDR3 sequence is 13 residues long. The trim removed 9 bases at V and 1 base at J, leaving 5 bases unmatched. The chain's CDR3 is CATRRGSQETQYF. Written as DNA, the CDR3 is TGTGCCACTAGGCGGGGGAGCCAAGAGACCCAGTACTTC. The whole variable domain, filled in from reference TRBV15 and TRBJ2-5, reads DAMVIQNPRYQVTQFGKPVTLSCSQTLNHNVMYWYQQKSSQAPKLLFHYYDKDFNNEADTPDNFQSRRPNTSFCFLDIRSPGLGDTAMYLCATRRGSQETQYFGPGTRLLVL.

The table lists this clonotype with a few counts. The chain is built from TRBV7-2 and TRBJ2-2, with D maybe TRBD2 (5 bases). Trimming left V 5 bases short and J 4 bases short, with 11 bases between. The CDR3 extends over 14 amino acids. Germline V gene data show CDR1 as SGHTA and CDR2 as FQGNSA. CDR3: CASSPRGFTGELFF. Written as DNA, the CDR3 is TGTGCCAGCAGCCCCCGAGGGTTCACCGGGGAGCTGTTTTTT.

This clonotype came up once. CDR3 sequence reads: CASSMTGVGYTF. The CDR3, as DNA: TGTGCCAGTAGTATGACAGGGGTCGGCTACACCTTC. The chain links TRBV19 to TRBJ1-2; TRBD1 matches at 8 bases. With V trimmed by 3 bases and J by 8 bases, 2 bases remained unmatched. Germline loops: CDR1 LNHDA, CDR2 SQIVND (reference sequence). This CDR3 has 12 amino acids. The variable domain in full, completed from reference TRBV19 and TRBJ1-2, reads DGGITQSPKYLFRKEGQNVTLSCEQNLNHDAMYWYRQDPGQGLRLIYYSQIVNDFQKGDIAEGYSVSREKKESFPLTVTSAQKNPTAFYLCASSMTGVGYTFGSGTRLTVV.

The CDR3 sequence is CAWSFGTDQETQYF. The CDR3 DNA is TGTGCCTGGAGTTTTGGGACAGACCAAGAGACCCAGTACTTC. V gene TRBV30 combines with J gene TRBJ2-5; 7 nucleotides match TRBD1. Germline lookup yields CDR1 GTSNPN and CDR2 SVGIG (reference sequence). The CDR3 contains 14 residues. The J segment lost 0 bases and the V segment lost 2 bases, leaving 3 bases of the junction unmatched.

This clonotype was observed a handful of times. The rearrangement joins TRBV14 to TRBJ2-3; D might be TRBD2 (5 bases). Germline V gene lookup returns CDR1 SGHDN and CDR2 FVKESK. V shed 0 bases and J shed 4 bases, with 11 bases lying between them. The length of the CDR3 is 15 residues. In nucleotides, the CDR3 is TGTGCCAGCAGCCAAGATGGGAGAGGCGCAGATACGCAGTATTTT. Protein product: CASSQDGRGADTQYF.

This clonotype turned up a few times. The chain combines TRBV27 with TRBJ2-1; 8 nucleotides align to TRBD2. With V trimmed by 5 bases and J by 7 bases, 13 bases remained unmatched. CDR3 size: 16 residues. The germline gives CDR1 MNHEY, CDR2 SMNVEV (reference sequence). The CDR3 loop is CASSPPSSGRGNEQFF. DNA for the CDR3: TGTGCCAGCAGTCCACCCTCAAGCGGGAGAGGAAATGAGCAGTTCTTC.

The gene calls are TRBV7-9 and TRBJ2-5; D assignment may be TRBD1 or TRBD2 (5 bases each). CDR1 and CDR2 from the germline V gene are SEHNR and FQNEAQ (reference sequence). This CDR3 has 15 amino acids. Trimming stripped 1 base from V and 2 bases from J, with 11 bases between. CDR3 in DNA: TGTGCCAGCAGCTTAGATCCGGGGACGCAAGAGACCCAGTACTTC. This gives the protein CASSLDPGTQETQYF.